The clone carrying this T cell receptor beta chain was seen ten or more times. The antigen is unknown. Quantitative 5'-RACE with molecular barcodes generated TCR beta libraries. TCRdb analysed the 5' RACE reads with MiXCR anew, one entry per CDR3 protein. This sample has some 150,000 distinct CDR3 sequences, with 9.5% to 12% found just once. The data belong to a study of CD8 T cells in ankylosing spondylitis. General study findings and limits: Before this, some motif variants had been reported in reactive arthritis synovial fluid and blood. Disease-linked clones reportedly showed significant enrichment in matched ankylosing spondylitis synovial fluid. It appeared that ankylosing spondylitis blood was characterized by a TCR beta motif of under ten highly homologous variants.

With 2 bases removed from V and 5 bases from J, the gap between germline ends came to 9 bases. The CDR3 covers 13 residues. In germline, CDR1 is SGHVS, CDR2 FQNEAQ. The J gene is TRBJ2-5, the V gene TRBV7-8; D unclear. The sequence derives from a female donor with ankylosing spondylitis or in good health (not recorded which). Sequencing was performed on blood, either unsorted or a sorted T cell fraction (not recorded which). CDR3 bases: TGTGCCAGCAGCTTAAACTTGGGGGAGACCCAGTACTTC. Translated: CASSLNLGETQYF.